The TCR beta chain described here comes from a study of shared clonotypes between healthy human individuals. The investigators split CD4+ cells into a CD45RA+ naive subset and a CD45RA-negative memory subset. Germline V lookup: CDR1 KGHSH, CDR2 LQKENI. The CDR3 contains 12 residues. V lost 6 bases to trimming and J lost 10 bases; unmatched junction nucleotides: 7. With respect to this clone: Its target is unknown.

Libraries were prepared by immunoSEQ multiplex PCR; TCRdb keeps only in-frame clonotypes and omits some of them. The top ten clones hold around 0.4% of a sample with fewer than 3 million clones, roughly 90% of them seen once. General study findings and limits: The four-donor shared clonotypes exceeded non-shared clonotypes in generation probability, with non-shared ones scoring lower. The low donor count limited represented genetic and exposure-history diversity. Generally, naive subsets (rather than memory subsets) showed larger estimated richness.

Material: naive CD4+ T cells from PBMCs. Described subset: CD45RA+ positively selected. This chain links TRBV18 with TRBJ1-1, with TRBD1 matching over 8 bases. The TCR was taken from a young man in good health. Some clones in this sample may be carry-over from other donors' samples. Here the CDR3 DNA reads TGTGCCAGCTCCCAGCTGGACAGGGCAGCTTTCTTT. Translated, it gives CASSQLDRAAFF.